The 21 T cell receptor beta chains below come from one sample, sequenced in a study of cytomegalovirus exposure and HLA in healthy donors (TCRdb year 2017). Receptor libraries were prepared by the immunoSEQ multiplex PCR assay. For the multiplex PCR, a mixture combining 60 forward primers for TCR Vbeta segments and 13 reverse primers for TCR Jbeta segments was used. Sourced from immuneACCESS, this table was stored by TCRdb with only in-frame sequences that have V and J called. A share of the clones is absent; for the studies checked, an unresolved V gene accounts for under half, and the remainder has no known explanation. In this sample the table shows some 120,000 clones, around three quarters of which occur a single time. The ten most abundant clones make up 4.5% to 6% of the sample. Material for sequencing was PBMCs. Receptors were obtained from a man in his late teens or twenties in good health and CMV-seropositive.

The chain links TRBV6-5 to TRBJ1-1; tentative D call: TRBD1 (6 bases). This CDR3 is 14 amino acids long. From germline, CDR1 is MNHEY and CDR2 SVGAGI. V shed 5 bases and J shed 7 bases, with 17 bases lying between them. Written as DNA, the CDR3 is TGTGCCAGCAGTCGAAGTACAGGGAGGGTTGAAGCTTTCTTT. It specifies CASSRSTGRVEAFF.

This chain uses TRBV25-1 with TRBJ2-7; 9 bases agree with TRBD2. After removal of 3 bases from V and 5 bases from J, the junction contained 11 bases not matched to a gene. Germline V gene lookup returns CDR1 MGHDK and CDR2 SYGVNS. There are 16 residues in the CDR3. CDR3 DNA sequence: TGTGCCAGCAGTGAGCCTCGCGGGGGGGTAGTGGACGAGCAGTACTTC. As protein: CASSEPRGGVVDEQYF.

The J gene is TRBJ2-2, the V gene TRBV11-3; D ambiguous. The CDR3 runs to 14 residues. Trimming removed 4 bases at V and 0 bases at J, with 6 bases between. Per the germline V gene, CDR1 is SGHNT and CDR2 is YENEEA. The CDR3 nucleotides read TGTGCCAGCAGCTCCCAGTCGAACACCGGGGAGCTGTTTTTT. This gives the protein CASSSQSNTGELFF.

The rearrangement uses TRBV28 and TRBJ2-7; 9 bases fit TRBD1. Germline V lookup: CDR1 MDHEN, CDR2 SYDVKM. The V and J ends lost 5 bases and 0 bases, in that order; junction bases with no gene match: 8. The CDR3 is 16 amino acids. As DNA, the CDR3 is TGTGCCAGCAGTCCTCCGACAGGGGGACCCTCCTACGAGCAGTACTTC. Residues: CASSPPTGGPSYEQYF.

The chain links TRBV19 to TRBJ1-2, with a weak D call TRBD1 (6 bases). This CDR3 contains 14 residues. V lost 6 bases to trimming and J lost 4 bases, with 15 bases between them. In germline, CDR1 is LNHDA, CDR2 SQIVND (reference sequence). CDR3 protein: CASSPTTGSYGYTF. DNA for the CDR3: TGTGCCAGTAGCCCAACCACAGGGTCCTATGGCTACACCTTC.

The chain couples TRBV4-1 to TRBJ1-2, with D possibly TRBD1 on 6 matching bases. This CDR3 spans 13 amino acids. Looked up from germline, CDR1 is MGHRA and CDR2 is YSYEKL. The V end was cut by 5 bases, the J end by 6 bases, with 13 bases between. The CDR3 region is CASSYGQSDGYTF. The CDR3 region has the DNA TGCGCCAGCAGCTACGGACAGAGTGATGGCTACACCTTC.

This clone is a singleton in its sample. The rearrangement joins TRBV19 to TRBJ1-4; no firm D call. V dropped 3 bases and J dropped 3 bases, with 8 bases sitting between them. Germline CDR1 and CDR2: LNHDA and SQIVND (reference sequence). There are 14 residues in the CDR3. The CDR3 DNA reads TGTGCCAGTAGTATGTACAGACCTAATGAAAAACTGTTTTTT. It codes for CASSMYRPNEKLFF.

The DNA of the CDR3 is TGTGCCAGCAGCTTAACAACAGGGTTGTCGTCACCCCTCCACTTT. Its protein product is CASSLTTGLSSPLHF. The chain combines TRBV13 with TRBJ1-6; D is perhaps TRBD1 (6 bases). Germline CDR1 is PRHDT and CDR2 is FYEKMQ (reference sequence). V gave up 2 bases and J gave up 10 bases, with 15 bases separating them. This CDR3 has 15 residues. The full variable domain, its missing parts supplied by reference TRBV13 and TRBJ1-6, is AAGVIQSPRHLIKEKRETATLKCYPIPRHDTVYWYQQGPGQDPQFLISFYEKMQSDKGSIPDRFSAQQFSDYHSELNMSSLELGDSALYFCASSLTTGLSSPLHFGNGTRLTVT.

The chain couples TRBV4-1 to TRBJ2-5; TRBD2 agrees at 9 bases. The length of the CDR3 is 17 residues. Per germline, CDR1 MGHRA and CDR2 YSYEKL. V gave up 1 base and J gave up 4 bases; unmatched junction bases: 10. The CDR3 loop is CASSQVRGAGGPETQYF. The CDR3 DNA follows: TGCGCCAGCAGCCAAGTCCGAGGGGCGGGGGGGCCAGAGACCCAGTACTTC.

The chain has TRBV29-1 and TRBJ1-1; TRBD1 matches at 11 bases. The CDR3 sequence is 14 residues long. The ends lost 4 bases at V and 11 bases at J; junction bases unmatched: 12. Germline CDR1 reads SQVTM; CDR2 reads ANQGSEA. The CDR3 DNA is TGCAGCGTTGCTAGGACAGGGGGCATCGGGAGGGCTTTCTTT. It yields the protein CSVARTGGIGRAFF.

V is TRBV7-9 and J is TRBJ1-2; a possible D gene is TRBD1 (6 bases). CDR3 length: 12 amino acids. Germline CDR1 SEHNR, CDR2 FQNEAQ (reference sequence). The V and J ends lost 5 bases and 6 bases respectively, with 10 bases between them. The CDR3 spells CASSPGTNGYTF. CDR3 in DNA: TGTGCCAGCAGCCCCGGGACAAATGGCTACACCTTC.

This clone was seen only a few times. V gene TRBV13 combines with J gene TRBJ2-5; no clear D gene. Per the germline V gene, CDR1 is PRHDT and CDR2 is FYEKMQ (reference sequence). This CDR3 region has 15 residues. Trimming pared 0 bases from V and 2 bases from J, leaving 10 bases between. CDR3 bases: TGTGCCAGCAGCTTAGGTTTCTCGGGTCAAGAGACCCAGTACTTC. Its protein product is CASSLGFSGQETQYF.

The chain carries TRBV5-4 and TRBJ2-7; the match to TRBD2 covers 14 bases. The V and J ends lost 3 bases and 3 bases, in that order; junction bases with no gene match: 8. Germline assignment: CDR1 SGHNT and CDR2 YYREEE (reference sequence). The CDR3 length is 17 residues. The CDR3 is CASSSGLAGVSGYEQYF. The CDR3 region has the DNA TGTGCCAGCAGCTCGGGACTAGCGGGAGTTTCTGGCTACGAGCAGTACTTC.

The V call is TRBV6-5, the J call TRBJ1-1; D uncertain. Germline V lookup: CDR1 MNHEY, CDR2 SVGAGI. This CDR3 spans 13 amino acids. The ends were cut back, 6 bases at V and 0 bases at J, with 8 bases in the middle. The CDR3 protein is CASRYLMNTEAFF. Here the CDR3 DNA reads TGTGCCAGCAGGTACCTTATGAACACTGAAGCTTTCTTT.

This clone occurred once. The J gene is TRBJ1-4, the V gene TRBV6-6, with TRBD1 as a possible D gene (6 bases). The CDR3 has 14 amino acids. The germline CDR1 and CDR2 sequences are MNHNY and SVGAGI (reference sequence). Trimming cost V 6 bases and J 6 bases, with 14 bases left between them. CDR3 nucleotides: TGTGCCAGCAGCCTCCAGGGGAATGATGAAAAACTGTTTTTT. Translated: CASSLQGNDEKLFF.

J is TRBJ2-7 and V is TRBV6-6; 7 nucleotides match TRBD1. The CDR3 is 14 residues long. CDR1 MNHNY and CDR2 SVGAGI come from the germline V gene (reference sequence). The V segment lost 7 bases and the J segment 0 bases; nucleotides outside the gene matches: 6. The CDR3 protein is CASNGQDSSYEQYF. DNA for the CDR3: TGTGCCAGCAATGGACAGGATAGCTCCTACGAGCAGTACTTC.

V usage is TRBV5-1 and J usage is TRBJ2-7; no reliable D call. CDR3 size: 14 residues. CDR1 is SGHRS and CDR2 is YFSETQ in the germline V gene. Trimming cost V 4 bases and J 4 bases, with 15 bases left between them. The CDR3 region is CASSPLQSRYEQYF. The CDR3 DNA reads as TGCGCCAGCAGCCCCCTCCAGTCCCGATACGAGCAGTACTTC.

J is TRBJ2-7 and V is TRBV30; D remains ambiguous. The CDR3 consists of 11 residues. Germline values: CDR1 GTSNPN, CDR2 SVGIG (reference sequence). V was cut by 4 bases and J by 10 bases, with 14 bases left in between. The CDR3 protein is CAWTAPARQYF. CDR3 sequence (DNA): TGTGCCTGGACCGCGCCCGCCCGACAGTACTTC.

J is TRBJ1-1 and V is TRBV5-6; D gene ambiguous. The V and J ends lost 5 bases and 7 bases respectively, with 12 bases between them. CDR3 length: 12 residues. Germline V CDR1 and CDR2: SGHDT, YYEEEE. CDR3 bases: TGTGCCAGCAGTTCTCGACGGAGTGAAGCTTTCTTT. This gives the protein CASSSRRSEAFF. The full variable domain, completed using reference TRBV5-6 and TRBJ1-1, is DAGVTQSPTHLIKTRGQQVTLRCSPKSGHDTVSWYQQALGQGPQFIFQYYEEEERQRGNFPDRFSGHQFPNYSSELNVNALLLGDSALYLCASSSRRSEAFFGQGTRLTVV.

The J gene is TRBJ1-1, the V gene TRBV5-4; TRBD1 is a possible D gene (6 bases). The V gene's germline CDR1 is SGHNT and CDR2 YYREEE (reference sequence). This CDR3 contains 16 residues. Deletions cut 1 base from V and 0 bases from J, with 13 bases between. The CDR3 is CASSLSLGTMNTEAFF. CDR3 nucleotides: TGTGCCAGCAGCTTGAGCCTCGGGACAATGAACACTGAAGCTTTCTTT.

The chain links TRBV4-1 to TRBJ2-3; TRBD2 matches at 7 bases. The CDR3 length is 15 residues. Trimming removed 3 bases from V and 4 bases from J; junction bases left unmatched: 7. The germline V gene encodes CDR1 MGHRA and CDR2 YSYEKL. CDR3 region: CASSHPTSSADTQYF. The CDR3 DNA is TGCGCCAGCAGCCATCCGACTAGCTCTGCAGATACGCAGTATTTT.